These 23 T cell receptor beta chains originate from one sample sequenced in a study of T cells in Graves' hyperthyroidism and ophthalmopathy. Amplification targeted TCR beta CDR3 regions from RNA transcripts. TCR CDR3 regions were first amplified by RT-PCR with HTBI primers. TCRdb fed the multiplex PCR reads into MiXCR, producing one record per CDR3 protein. Of more than 300,000 distinct CDR3 sequences listed, approximately 18% are singletons. Sequencing used blood. Every receptor here comes from a young man with Graves' ophthalmopathy.

This clonotype has at least ten counts. V and J are TRBV5-6 and TRBJ2-1; D call uncertain. V dropped 4 bases and J dropped 5 bases, with 10 bases sitting between them. This CDR3 contains 13 residues. Per germline, CDR1 SGHDT and CDR2 YYEEEE. For the CDR3, the DNA is TGTGCCAGCAGCACCGACTTACACAATGAGCAGTTCTTC. Its protein is CASSTDLHNEQFF.

The chain employs TRBV3-1 and TRBJ2-2; weak D call: TRBD2 (6 bases). This CDR3 is 17 amino acids long. The germline V gene encodes CDR1 LGHDT and CDR2 YNNKEL (reference sequence). V lost 7 bases and J 1 base, leaving 19 bases between the germline ends. The CDR3 DNA reads as TGTGCCAGCACCCCACCGGGGCGGGGTTTGAACACCGGGGAGCTGTTTTTT. This sequence encodes CASTPPGRGLNTGELFF.

This clonotype has ten or more counts. The chain is built from TRBV28 and TRBJ1-2; D unresolved. In germline, CDR1 is MDHEN, CDR2 SYDVKM. Deletions cut 5 bases from V and 2 bases from J, with 6 bases between. There are 12 residues in the CDR3. The CDR3 is CASSKGNYGYTF. CDR3 bases: TGTGCCAGCAGTAAAGGAAACTATGGCTACACCTTC.

This clonotype appeared many times. The chain couples TRBV9 to TRBJ2-5; D is uncertain. CDR3 length: 12 residues. CDR1 is SGDLS, CDR2 YYNGEE, per germline. V was clipped by 7 bases and J by 5 bases, with 12 bases between them. CDR3 coding DNA: TGTGCCAGCGCGGCGTTGTCGGAGACCCAGTACTTC. Amino acid sequence: CASAALSETQYF.

The V and J genes are TRBV5-4 and TRBJ2-1; the match to TRBD1 covers 7 bases. The CDR3 has 18 residues. Germline V gives CDR1 SGHNT, CDR2 YYREEE (reference sequence). With V trimmed by 0 bases and J by 0 bases, 9 bases remained unmatched. In DNA form, the CDR3 reads TGTGCCAGCAGCTTGGTTGCAGGGGGTCATGGCTCCTACAATGAGCAGTTCTTC. Protein product: CASSLVAGGHGSYNEQFF.

In this sample, this clonotype turned up a few times. Germline and junction disagree at one end, which may indicate a read error. V usage is TRBV5-6 and J usage is TRBJ1-5, with TRBD1 matching over 8 bases. Germline CDR1 is SGHDT and CDR2 is YYEEEE. CDR3 length equals 15 residues. CDR3 sequence reads: CVSSLTDRDNQPQHF. CDR3 coding DNA: TGTGTCAGCAGCTTGACGGACAGGGACAATCAGCCCCAGCATTTT. Complete variable domain (other parts from reference TRBV5-6 and TRBJ1-5): DAGVTQSPTHLIKTRGQQVTLRCSPKSGHDTVSWYQQALGQGPQFIFQYYEEEERQRGNFPDRFSGHQFPNYSSELNVNALLLGDSALYLCVSSLTDRDNQPQHFGDGTRLSIL.

This clonotype was picked up many times. The chain combines TRBV12-3 or TRBV12-4 with TRBJ1-5, with D possibly being TRBD1 (6 bases). This CDR3 spans 13 amino acids. V was shortened by 3 bases and J by 6 bases, with 9 bases between the two germline ends. In nucleotides, the CDR3 is TGTGCCAGCAGTTTCCCAGGGGCTCAGCCCCAGCATTTT. Translating it yields CASSFPGAQPQHF.

This clonotype was counted ten times or more. The V gene is TRBV7-9, the J gene TRBJ2-1, with D maybe TRBD2 (5 bases). Trimming shortened V by 10 bases and J by 0 bases, and 13 bases separated the two germline ends. The CDR3 consists of 14 residues. Looked up from germline, CDR1 is SEHNR and CDR2 is FQNEAQ (reference sequence). The CDR3 region has the DNA TGTGCCACGGGCGGGCCCAGCTCCTACAATGAGCAGTTCTTC. Translating it yields CATGGPSSYNEQFF.

This clonotype was seen repeatedly, ten times or more. The chain joins TRBV19 to TRBJ1-1; unclear D gene. The V gene's germline CDR1 is LNHDA and CDR2 SQIVND (reference sequence). The CDR3 is made up of 11 amino acids. V lost 3 bases and J 8 bases, leaving 7 bases between the germline ends. CDR3 nucleotides: TGTGCCAGTAGTATCGGGTTAGAAGCTTTCTTT. It translates to CASSIGLEAFF.

This clonotype was seen a few times. J is TRBJ2-3 and V is TRBV27, with a tentative D call TRBD2 (5 bases). Per germline, CDR1 MNHEY and CDR2 SMNVEV (reference sequence). Trimming cost V 8 bases and J 1 base, with 13 bases left between them. The CDR3 has 14 residues. The CDR3 loop reads CASAKGSGTDTQYF. The CDR3, as DNA: TGTGCCAGCGCCAAAGGGAGCGGCACAGATACGCAGTATTTT.

This clonotype has at least ten counts. The chain couples TRBV11-2 to TRBJ2-3, with 10 bases lining up with TRBD2. CDR3 length equals 15 residues. Losses at the gene ends were 7 bases for V and 5 bases for J; bases not matched to a gene: 9. Germline loops: CDR1 SGHAT, CDR2 FQNNGV. The CDR3 protein is CASTERGGRGDTQYF. DNA for the CDR3: TGTGCCAGCACCGAGCGGGGGGGCCGGGGAGATACGCAGTATTTT. The complete variable domain, with remaining parts taken from reference TRBV11-2 and TRBJ2-3, reads EAGVAQSPRYKIIEKRQSVAFWCNPISGHATLYWYQQILGQGPKLLIQFQNNGVVDDSQLPKDRFSAERLKGVDSTLKIQPAKLEDSAVYLCASTERGGRGDTQYFGPGTRLTVL.

This clonotype was detected many times. The chain uses TRBV28 and TRBJ2-1; 10 bases match TRBD2. This CDR3 is built from 15 residues. CDR1 is MDHEN, CDR2 SYDVKM, per germline. With 8 bases clipped from V and 2 bases from J, the junction kept 6 bases outside the gene matches. The CDR3 nucleotides read TGTGCCAGCGGAGCGGGGGGGCTTCCCTACAATGAGCAGTTCTTC. Translation gives CASGAGGLPYNEQFF.

This clonotype was observed a handful of times. The chain carries TRBV27 and TRBJ2-1, with 11 bases aligning to TRBD2. V was clipped by 7 bases and J by 9 bases; unmatched bases: 11. The CDR3 is 15 residues long. Germline CDR1 is MNHEY and CDR2 is SMNVEV (reference sequence). CDR3 residues: CASTFGTSGSGEQFF. The CDR3 DNA follows: TGTGCCAGCACCTTCGGGACTAGCGGTTCTGGTGAGCAGTTCTTC.

This clonotype was detected many times. The J gene is TRBJ2-3, the V gene TRBV27; 8 bases fit TRBD2. V was clipped by 6 bases and J by 5 bases; unmatched bases: 7. Germline CDR1 reads MNHEY; CDR2 reads SMNVEV (reference sequence). This CDR3 spans 14 amino acids. The CDR3 DNA sequence: TGTGCCAGCAGGATCGGGGGGGAAAGAGATACGCAGTATTTT. Its translation is CASRIGGERDTQYF.

In this sample, this clonotype turned up a few times. The chain recombines TRBV9 with TRBJ2-7; D may correspond to TRBD1 or TRBD2 (5 bases each). The CDR3 has 14 residues. Germline V CDR1 and CDR2: SGDLS, YYNGEE. The V gene lost 6 bases and the J gene lost 0 bases, with 13 bases spanning the gap. In nucleotides, the CDR3 is TGTGCCAGCACCGAGGGCGACAGCTCCTACGAGCAGTACTTC. Translation: CASTEGDSSYEQYF.

This clonotype was counted ten times or more. This chain uses TRBV7-3 with TRBJ1-1; unclear D gene. The CDR3 is 13 residues long. CDR1 and CDR2 (germline): SGHTA, FQGTGA. Deletions cut 5 bases from V and 0 bases from J, with 7 bases between. The CDR3 sequence is CASSTHVNTEAFF. In nucleotides, the CDR3 is TGTGCCAGCAGCACGCACGTGAACACTGAAGCTTTCTTT. Together with reference TRBV7-3 and TRBJ1-1, the CDR3 gives the full variable domain: GAGVSQTPSNKVTEKGKYVELRCDPISGHTALYWYRQSLGQGPEFLIYFQGTGAADDSGLPNDRFFAVRPEGSVSTLKIQRTERGDSAVYLCASSTHVNTEAFFGQGTRLTVV.

This clonotype has ten or more counts. The chain recombines TRBV20-1 with TRBJ2-7, with 9 bases lining up with TRBD1. The CDR3 runs to 15 residues. Losses at the gene ends were 0 bases for V and 0 bases for J; bases not matched to a gene: 3. Germline CDR1 is DFQATT and CDR2 is SNEGSKA (reference sequence). The CDR3 DNA follows: TGCAGTGCTAGAGATCGACAGGGGGGCTCCTACGAGCAGTACTTC. Translation gives CSARDRQGGSYEQYF.

The chain links TRBV5-6 to TRBJ2-7; TRBD1 agrees at 8 bases. The CDR3 has 13 amino acids. Trimming cost V 6 bases and J 4 bases; bases outside gene matches: 6. CDR1 and CDR2 from the germline V gene are SGHDT and YYEEEE. The CDR3 DNA follows: TGTGCCAGCACGCGGGACAGGAAATACGAGCAGTACTTC. Its protein is CASTRDRKYEQYF.

This clonotype has ten or more counts. The V gene is TRBV6-2 or TRBV6-3, the J gene TRBJ1-2; possibly TRBD1 for D (5 bases). The CDR3 is 16 residues long. Per the germline V gene, CDR1 is MNHEY and CDR2 is SVGEGT. Trimming pared 2 bases from V and 0 bases from J, leaving 13 bases between. CDR3 nucleotides: TGTGCCAGCAGTTACGACAGACAAACCACTAACTATGGCTACACCTTC. This gives the protein CASSYDRQTTNYGYTF.

This clonotype was recorded many times. The chain is built from TRBV12-3 or TRBV12-4 and TRBJ2-7; 7 bases map to TRBD2. The CDR3 extends over 15 amino acids. V lost 4 bases and J lost 0; bases outside the gene matches: 6. The CDR3 nucleotides are TGTGCCAGCAGTTCCTCTAGCGGTTACTCCTACGAGCAGTACTTC. This gives the protein CASSSSSGYSYEQYF.

This clonotype was seen at least ten times. This rearrangement joins TRBV7-3 to TRBJ2-1; TRBD2 aligns across 7 bases. The CDR3 contains 15 residues. V trimming: 2 bases; J trimming: 5 bases; junction bases outside the gene matches: 6. Germline V CDR1 and CDR2: SGHTA, FQGTGA. The CDR3 DNA reads TGTGCCAGCAGCTTAGGAGCGGGGACTCACAATGAGCAGTTCTTC. Residues: CASSLGAGTHNEQFF.

This clonotype was seen a few times. Here the CDR3 reads CASSFGQQAGGPNPRYF. The DNA of the CDR3 is TGTGCCAGCAGCTTCGGTCAGCAAGCGGGGGGCCCAAACCCGCGGTACTTC. The V and J genes are TRBV7-8 and TRBJ2-7, with 9 bases identical to TRBD2. The CDR3 is 17 amino acids. Germline CDR1 reads SGHVS; CDR2 reads FQNEAQ. Germline trimming cut 3 bases from V and 12 bases from J; bases unmatched to any gene: 21.

There are many counts of this clonotype. The chain uses TRBV7-9 and TRBJ2-5, with 7 bases matching TRBD1. The germline CDR1 and CDR2 sequences are SEHNR and FQNEAQ (reference sequence). The V segment lost 5 bases and the J segment 1 base; nucleotides outside the gene matches: 7. This CDR3 region has 15 residues. The CDR3: CASSPGDRSQETQYF. In DNA, the CDR3 is TGTGCCAGCAGCCCAGGGGACAGATCCCAAGAGACCCAGTACTTC.